This T cell receptor beta chain derives from a study of T cells in Graves' hyperthyroidism and ophthalmopathy. Background on the study: Pretreatment peripheral blood was obtained at initial diagnosis. Findings of the study overall: Clonotypes that were expanded in thyroid above 0.001 mostly appeared in blood too.

Patients having uncontrolled infection, another autoimmune disease, pregnancy or lactation were not included. Diagnostic decisions used clinical symptoms, serum thyroxine and TRAb, thyroid ultrasound and orbital computed tomography. Researchers amplified the TCR beta CDR3 regions from RNA transcripts. In the first-round RT-PCR of the TCR CDR3, the HTBI primer set was used. Using its own MiXCR run on the multiplex PCR reads, TCRdb lists one record per CDR3 protein. The sample includes 350,000 to 400,000 distinct CDR3 sequences, 15% of them seen just once. At least ten counts were recorded for this clonotype. Antigen specificity is unknown. J was trimmed by 6 bases and V by 7 bases; bases with no gene match: 15. The CDR3 totals 15 residues. Germline V gene sequence: CDR1 MNHEY, CDR2 SMNVEV (reference sequence).

The source of this sequence is a woman aged 25 to 39 with Graves' hyperthyroidism. The sample was blood. The chain links TRBV27 to TRBJ2-7, with TRBD2 matching over 7 bases. The CDR3 region is CASTMGGGSPFEQYF. CDR3 bases: TGTGCCAGCACCATGGGGGGGGGAAGTCCCTTCGAGCAGTACTTC.